This TCR beta chain was recorded in a study of CD8+ T cells in alopecia areata. Across the study: Those treated were given oral tofacitinib at 5 to 10 mg twice daily.

Study-wide results and caveats: Having one nonresponder leaves uncertain how baseline CD8+ expansion relates to response. While tofacitinib was given, many expanded lesional clones persisted in scalp and blood.

With regard to this clone: The target antigen is unknown.

RNA extraction and reverse transcription yielded cDNA as sequencing template. Assay: immunoSEQ multiplex PCR; the TCRdb copy retains only in-frame clones and omits some. This table has about 210,000 clones, more than 45% appearing once. Treatment indicated: oral pan-JAK inhibitor, 5-10 mg twice daily. Alopecia areata patients had lesional scalp punch biopsies and peripheral blood taken from them. This receptor was taken from a human donor with alopecia areata. The sequences come from CD4+ T cells sorted from blood, collected at week 4, from a patient treated with tofacitinib.

The CDR3 here is CAWKMTGVNQPQHF. In nucleotides, the CDR3 is TGTGCCTGGAAAATGACAGGCGTTAATCAGCCCCAGCATTTT. This rearrangement joins TRBV30 to TRBJ1-5; a weak D match, TRBD1 (6 bases). V lost 4 bases and J 4 bases, leaving 14 bases between the germline ends. The CDR3 has 14 amino acids. Germline V lookup: CDR1 GTSNPN, CDR2 SVGIG (reference sequence).